Below, 24 T cell receptor beta chains from the same sample are listed, as sequenced in a study of OX40 agonist ivuxolimab in advanced cancers. Clones were read by immunoSEQ multiplex PCR, and TCRdb kept only the in-frame ones, dropping some. The repertoire holds roughly 50,000 clones, with more than 70% as singletons. The specimen was CD4+ or CD8+ T cells sorted from blood, collected in a trial of the OX40 agonist ivuxolimab. The source is an adult with an advanced solid tumor such as melanoma, head and neck, liver or kidney cancer.

The count of this clone is one. The V call is TRBV16, the J call TRBJ1-4; D not resolved. The V and J ends lost 2 bases and 11 bases respectively, with 9 bases between them. The CDR3 covers 12 residues. In germline, CDR1 is KGHSY, CDR2 FQNENV. The CDR3 here is CASSQGVGKLFF. In nucleotides, the CDR3 is TGTGCCAGCAGCCAAGGGGTCGGCAAACTGTTTTTT.

V is TRBV5-1 and J is TRBJ1-1; D not resolved. The germline V gene has CDR1 SGHRS and CDR2 YFSETQ. The CDR3 spans 13 residues. V lost 1 base and J lost 6, with 10 bases in between. The CDR3 DNA follows: TGCGCCAGCAGCTTGTGGGGAAGCCCTGAAGCTTTCTTT. The encoded protein is CASSLWGSPEAFF.

V usage is TRBV7-8 and J usage is TRBJ1-1; perhaps TRBD1 as D (5 bases). CDR1 and CDR2 from the germline V gene are SGHVS and FQNEAQ. This CDR3 has 14 residues. V was cut by 6 bases and J by 5 bases, with 16 bases left in between. CDR3 region: CASRTLQGWTEAFF. The CDR3 DNA is TGTGCCAGCAGGACCTTGCAGGGATGGACTGAAGCTTTCTTT.

The chain is built from TRBV7-9 and TRBJ2-6; perhaps TRBD1 as D (6 bases). This CDR3 has 17 residues. The ends were cut back, 5 bases at V and 0 bases at J, with 14 bases in the middle. CDR1 is SEHNR and CDR2 is FQNEAQ in the germline V gene (reference sequence). The CDR3 DNA follows: TGTGCCAGCAGCCGGACCGGGACAAGCTCTGGGGCCAACGTCCTGACTTTC. This gives the protein CASSRTGTSSGANVLTF. Variable domain in full (rest from reference TRBV7-9 and TRBJ2-6): DTGVSQNPRHKITKRGQNVTFRCDPISEHNRLYWYRQTLGQGPEFLTYFQNEAQLEKSRLLSDRFSAERPKGSFSTLEIQRTEQGDSAMYLCASSRTGTSSGANVLTFGAGSRLTVL.

V usage is TRBV7-9 and J usage is TRBJ2-3; 10 bases are shared with TRBD2. CDR3 length: 14 residues. CDR1 SEHNR and CDR2 FQNEAQ come from the germline V gene (reference sequence). After removal of 6 bases from V and 3 bases from J, the junction contained 3 bases not matched to a gene. The CDR3 protein is CASRLAGETDTQYF. The CDR3 coding sequence is TGTGCCAGCAGGCTAGCGGGGGAGACAGATACGCAGTATTTT.

This chain uses TRBV7-9 with TRBJ2-6; D perhaps matches TRBD1 (6 bases). CDR1 is SEHNR and CDR2 is FQNEAQ in the germline V gene (reference sequence). The CDR3 has 15 residues. Trimming pared 4 bases from V and 2 bases from J, leaving 9 bases between. This chain's CDR3 is CASSYKGAGANVLTF. The CDR3 nucleotides read TGTGCCAGCAGCTACAAGGGGGCTGGGGCCAACGTCCTGACTTTC.

This chain links TRBV6-4 with TRBJ1-6; D is possibly TRBD1 (5 bases). This CDR3 has 15 amino acids. The V gene's germline CDR1 is MRHNA and CDR2 SNTAGT. V lost 2 bases, J lost 4 bases, and 9 bases lay in between. The CDR3 DNA is TGTGCCAGCAGTGACACGGGGCTTTATAATTCACCCCTCCACTTT. Its translation: CASSDTGLYNSPLHF.

The count of this clone is one. The chain uses TRBV4-1 and TRBJ2-1; D possibly corresponds to TRBD2 (7 bases). The germline gives CDR1 MGHRA, CDR2 YSYEKL. The CDR3 loop spans 16 amino acids. V lost 8 bases and J lost 7, with 24 bases in between. CDR3: CASAYSRGAGGNEQFF. The DNA for the CDR3 is TGCGCCAGCGCCTATAGTCGGGGGGCCGGGGGGAATGAGCAGTTCTTC.

This clone was counted a few times. V usage is TRBV11-2 and J usage is TRBJ1-5; TRBD1 might be the D (5 bases). The CDR3 is 15 amino acids. The V and J ends lost 1 base and 5 bases respectively, with 12 bases between them. Germline V gives CDR1 SGHAT, CDR2 FQNNGV. In DNA form, the CDR3 reads TGTGCCAGCAGCTTAGGACCAGGGCGATATCAGCCCCAGCATTTT. This sequence encodes CASSLGPGRYQPQHF.

The chain is built from TRBV6-1 and TRBJ1-2; tentatively, D is TRBD1 (6 bases). Trimming removed 1 base from V and 7 bases from J, with 16 bases in between. This CDR3 comprises 15 residues. Germline loops: CDR1 MNHNS, CDR2 SASEGT. Written as DNA, the CDR3 is TGTGCCAGCAGTGAAGAACATAGCCTCAGGGGTGGCTACACCTTC. Encoded protein: CASSEEHSLRGGYTF.

Notes on this clone: The junction differs from germline at one of its ends, possibly a read error. The chain carries TRBV18 and TRBJ1-3; no clear D gene. This CDR3 is 16 amino acids long. The germline V gene encodes CDR1 KGHSH and CDR2 LQKENI. The CDR3 reads CANSPRARNSGNTIYF. CDR3 coding DNA: TGTGCCAACTCACCGCGGGCTCGTAACTCTGGAAACACCATATATTTT.

The chain has TRBV5-4 and TRBJ1-2; 7 bases line up with TRBD1. Trimming removed 0 bases from V and 6 bases from J; junction bases left unmatched: 2. CDR3 length: 13 amino acids. Germline V gene lookup returns CDR1 SGHNT and CDR2 YYREEE (reference sequence). CDR3 DNA: TGTGCCAGCAGCTTGGACAGGGGTGATGGCTACACCTTC. Amino acid sequence: CASSLDRGDGYTF.

CDR3 loop: CASRSQGRSSYNSPLHF. CDR3 coding DNA: TGTGCCAGCAGATCACAGGGCCGAAGCTCCTATAATTCACCCCTCCACTTT. V usage is TRBV27 and J usage is TRBJ1-6; TRBD1 might be the D (6 bases). CDR3 length: 17 residues. Trimming took off 6 bases at V and 0 bases at J, with 15 bases between the two ends. Per germline, CDR1 MNHEY and CDR2 SMNVEV (reference sequence).

The chain is built from TRBV4-1 and TRBJ2-7, with D perhaps matching TRBD1 (6 bases). The V gene lost 0 bases and the J gene lost 3 bases, with 9 bases spanning the gap. The germline CDR1 and CDR2 sequences are MGHRA and YSYEKL. The CDR3 contains 14 residues. CDR3 sequence reads: CASSQDTGYYEQYF. The CDR3 DNA sequence: TGCGCCAGCAGCCAAGATACAGGGTACTACGAGCAGTACTTC.

This clone occurred a few times. The CDR3 protein is CASSLGTSNYGYTF. For the CDR3, the DNA is TGTGCCAGCAGCTTAGGGACATCCAACTATGGCTACACCTTC. The chain is built from TRBV5-6 and TRBJ1-2; D is perhaps TRBD1 (6 bases). CDR1 is SGHDT and CDR2 is YYEEEE in the germline V gene. Trimming took off 2 bases at V and 2 bases at J, with 10 bases between the two ends. The CDR3 is made up of 14 amino acids.

The chain is built from TRBV5-1 and TRBJ1-5; D remains ambiguous. Trimming shortened V by 2 bases and J by 1 base, and 13 bases separated the two germline ends. This CDR3 region has 16 residues. The germline gives CDR1 SGHRS, CDR2 YFSETQ. The CDR3 reads CASSFMGLESNQPQHF. The CDR3 nucleotides read TGCGCCAGCAGCTTCATGGGTTTAGAAAGCAATCAGCCCCAGCATTTT. The variable domain in full, with the rest retrieved from reference TRBV5-1 and TRBJ1-5, is KAGVTQTPRYLIKTRGQQVTLSCSPISGHRSVSWYQQTPGQGLQFLFEYFSETQRNKGNFPGRFSGRQFSNSRSEMNVSTLELGDSALYLCASSFMGLESNQPQHFGDGTRLSIL.

This chain uses TRBV4-1 with TRBJ1-4; the match to TRBD1 covers 7 bases. CDR1 is MGHRA and CDR2 is YSYEKL in the germline V gene. CDR3 length: 16 amino acids. Trimming cost V 1 base and J 5 bases; bases outside gene matches: 7. The CDR3 coding sequence is TGCGCCAGCAGCCAAGCGGGGGCAGGGGGAAATGAAAAACTGTTTTTT. Amino acid sequence: CASSQAGAGGNEKLFF.

This clone appeared once. The rearrangement joins TRBV6-5 to TRBJ1-2, with TRBD1 identical over 8 bases. CDR1 is MNHEY, CDR2 SVGAGI, per germline. The CDR3 has 15 residues. V lost 4 bases, J lost 2 bases, and 6 bases stayed unmatched. CDR3 residues: CASSLSNRGNYGYTF. The CDR3 region has the DNA TGTGCCAGCAGTTTGTCAAACAGGGGGAACTATGGCTACACCTTC.

The chain links TRBV9 to TRBJ2-2; D not resolved. There are 16 residues in the CDR3. The germline V gene encodes CDR1 SGDLS and CDR2 YYNGEE. V lost 0 bases to trimming and J lost 0 bases, with 9 bases between them. CDR3 DNA sequence: TGTGCCAGCAGCGTAGGGTACAGCGCGAACACCGGGGAGCTGTTTTTT. This encodes CASSVGYSANTGELFF.

This chain connects TRBV5-5 to TRBJ1-4; D call uncertain. CDR3 length equals 12 residues. Per the germline V gene, CDR1 is SGHKS and CDR2 is YYEKEE (reference sequence). V lost 3 bases to trimming and J lost 8 bases, with 8 bases between them. The CDR3 reads CASSYTQEKLFF. The DNA of the CDR3 is TGTGCCAGCAGCTACACCCAAGAAAAACTGTTTTTT.

V and J are TRBV6-1 and TRBJ1-5; a possible D gene is TRBD1 (5 bases). The CDR3 loop spans 17 amino acids. Trimming left V 0 bases short and J 0 bases short, with 12 bases between. Germline lookup yields CDR1 MNHNS and CDR2 SASEGT. The DNA of the CDR3 is TGTGCCAGCAGTGAAGCGGGGGGTGGCGGTAGCAATCAGCCCCAGCATTTT. It specifies CASSEAGGGGSNQPQHF.

The V call is TRBV5-4, the J call TRBJ2-7; the D gene is possibly TRBD1 (6 bases). Germline V gene lookup returns CDR1 SGHNT and CDR2 YYREEE (reference sequence). There are 17 residues in the CDR3. V shed 0 bases and J shed 2 bases, with 18 bases lying between them. CDR3 amino acids: CASSLVQGRLSTYEQYF. For the CDR3, the DNA is TGTGCCAGCAGCTTGGTTCAGGGGCGTCTTTCTACCTACGAGCAGTACTTC. The variable domain in full, with the rest retrieved from reference TRBV5-4 and TRBJ2-7, is ETGVTQSPTHLIKTRGQQVTLRCSSQSGHNTVSWYQQALGQGPQFIFQYYREEENGRGNFPPRFSGLQFPNYSSELNVNALELDDSALYLCASSLVQGRLSTYEQYFGPGTRLTVT.

This rearrangement joins TRBV5-5 to TRBJ2-4; 10 bases align to TRBD1. The CDR3 spans 13 residues. V was pared by 6 bases and J by 7 bases, with 4 bases of the junction left unmatched. Germline V gives CDR1 SGHKS, CDR2 YYEKEE (reference sequence). CDR3 residues: CASTTGQGNIQYF. As DNA, the CDR3 is TGTGCCAGCACCACGGGACAGGGGAACATTCAGTACTTC. The full variable domain, in which reference TRBV5-5 and TRBJ2-4 provide the parts outside the CDR3, is DAGVTQSPTHLIKTRGQQVTLRCSPISGHKSVSWYQQVLGQGPQFIFQYYEKEERGRGNFPDRFSARQFPNYSSELNVNALLLGDSALYLCASTTGQGNIQYFGAGTRLSVL.

This rearrangement joins TRBV10-1 to TRBJ2-5, with 14 bases lining up with TRBD2. V trimming: 5 bases; J trimming: 4 bases; junction bases outside the gene matches: 3. Per germline, CDR1 WNHNN and CDR2 SYGVQD (reference sequence). This CDR3 has 15 residues. CDR3 protein: CASSTGTSGGETQYF. Here the CDR3 DNA reads TGCGCCAGCAGTACCGGGACTAGCGGGGGAGAGACCCAGTACTTC.